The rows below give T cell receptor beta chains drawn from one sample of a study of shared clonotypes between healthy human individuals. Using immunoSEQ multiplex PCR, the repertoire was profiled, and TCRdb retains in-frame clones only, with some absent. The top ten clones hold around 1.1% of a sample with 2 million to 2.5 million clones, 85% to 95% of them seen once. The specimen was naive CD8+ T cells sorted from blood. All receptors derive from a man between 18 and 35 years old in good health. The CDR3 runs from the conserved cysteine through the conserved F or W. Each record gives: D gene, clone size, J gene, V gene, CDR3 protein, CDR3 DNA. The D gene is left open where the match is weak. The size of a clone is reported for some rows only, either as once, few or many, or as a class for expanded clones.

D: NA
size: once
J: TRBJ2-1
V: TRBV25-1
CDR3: CASSVTSQSEQFF
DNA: TGTGCCAGCAGTGTTACTAGCCAGAGTGAGCAGTTCTTC

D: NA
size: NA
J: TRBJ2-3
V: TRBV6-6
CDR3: CASSLSPSTDTQYF
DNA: TGTGCCAGCAGCCTTTCCCCTAGCACAGATACGCAGTATTTT

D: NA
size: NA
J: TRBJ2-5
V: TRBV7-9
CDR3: CASSLAVGQETQYF
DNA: TGTGCCAGCAGCTTAGCCGTAGGGCAGGAGACCCAGTACTTC

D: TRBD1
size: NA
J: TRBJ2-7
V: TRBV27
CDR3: CASRPDRVDEQYF
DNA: TGTGCCAGCAGACCCGACAGGGTTGACGAGCAGTACTTC

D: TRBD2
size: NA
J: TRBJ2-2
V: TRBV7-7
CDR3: CASSPRLAGVGGELFF
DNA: TGTGCTAGCAGCCCAAGACTAGCGGGAGTTGGCGGGGAGCTGTTTTTT

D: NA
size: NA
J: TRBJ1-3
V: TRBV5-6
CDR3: CASKEGLSSGNTIYF
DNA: TGTGCCAGCAAAGAGGGACTGAGCTCTGGAAACACCATATATTTT

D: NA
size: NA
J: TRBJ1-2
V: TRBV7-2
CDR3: CASSFGQNYGYTF
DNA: TGTGCCAGCAGCTTCGGACAGAACTATGGCTACACCTTC

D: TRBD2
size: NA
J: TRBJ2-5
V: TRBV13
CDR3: CASNPPGLAGQETQYF
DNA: TGTGCCAGCAACCCCCCCGGACTAGCGGGGCAAGAGACCCAGTACTTC

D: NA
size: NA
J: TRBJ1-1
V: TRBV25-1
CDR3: CASRVSGIPPEAFF
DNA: TGTGCCAGCAGGGTAAGCGGCATTCCTCCTGAAGCTTTCTTT

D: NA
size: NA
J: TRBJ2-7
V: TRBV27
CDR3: CASSLGGTSYEQYF
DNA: TGTGCCAGCAGTTTGGGGGGAACCTCCTACGAGCAGTACTTC

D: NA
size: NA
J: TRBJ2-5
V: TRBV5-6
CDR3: CASSLTGETQYF
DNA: TGTGCCAGCAGTCTCACCGGAGAGACCCAGTACTTC

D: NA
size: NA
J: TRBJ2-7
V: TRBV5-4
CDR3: CASSQRGTYEQYF
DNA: TGTGCCAGCAGCCAAAGGGGCACCTACGAGCAGTACTTC

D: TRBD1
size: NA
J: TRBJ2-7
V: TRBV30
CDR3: CAWETGIGGHEQYF
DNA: TGTGCCTGGGAGACAGGGATAGGCGGCCACGAGCAGTACTTC

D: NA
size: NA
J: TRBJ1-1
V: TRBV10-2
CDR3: CATKGAVRMGSANTEAFF
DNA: TGCGCCACCAAAGGAGCGGTAAGAATGGGCAGTGCGAACACTGAAGCTTTCTTT

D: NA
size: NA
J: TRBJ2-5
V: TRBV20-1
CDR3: CSGVEGETQYF
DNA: TGCAGTGGAGTGGAGGGAGAGACCCAGTACTTC

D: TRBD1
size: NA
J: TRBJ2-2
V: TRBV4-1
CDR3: CASQDRGGAGELFF
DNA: TGCGCCAGCCAAGACAGGGGAGGAGCCGGGGAGCTGTTTTTT

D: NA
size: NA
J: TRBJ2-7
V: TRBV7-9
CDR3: CASSPPTLTYEQYF
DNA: TGTGCCAGCAGCCCCCCGACCTTAACCTACGAGCAGTACTTC

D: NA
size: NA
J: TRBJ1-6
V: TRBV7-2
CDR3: CASSSGTIALHF
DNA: TGTGCCAGCAGCTCCGGGACTATAGCCCTCCACTTT

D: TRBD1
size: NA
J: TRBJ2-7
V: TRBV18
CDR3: CASSPRTGKNEQYF
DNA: TGTGCCAGCTCACCCCGGACAGGGAAAAACGAGCAGTACTTC

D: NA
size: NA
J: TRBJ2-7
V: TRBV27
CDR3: CASSFISPSGTYEQYF
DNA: TGTGCCAGCAGTTTTATAAGCCCCTCAGGGACCTACGAGCAGTACTTC

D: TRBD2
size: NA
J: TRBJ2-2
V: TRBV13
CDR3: CASSPEVGLAGGTGELFF
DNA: TGTGCCAGCAGCCCAGAAGTGGGTTTAGCGGGGGGCACCGGGGAGCTGTTTTTT

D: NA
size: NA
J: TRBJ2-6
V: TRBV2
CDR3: CASVLGTGANVLTF
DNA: TGTGCCAGCGTGCTGGGAACCGGGGCCAACGTCCTGACTTTC

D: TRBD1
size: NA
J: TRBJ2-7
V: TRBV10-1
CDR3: CASSGPKATGFDEQYF
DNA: TGCGCCAGCAGTGGTCCTAAGGCGACAGGGTTTGACGAGCAGTACTTC

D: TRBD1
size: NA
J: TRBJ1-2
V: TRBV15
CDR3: CATASDREANYGYTF
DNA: TGTGCCACTGCTTCAGACAGGGAAGCTAACTATGGCTACACCTTC

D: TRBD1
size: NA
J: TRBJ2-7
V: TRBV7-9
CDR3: CASSQTGDRGYEQYF
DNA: TGTGCCAGCAGCCAGACCGGGGACAGGGGGTACGAGCAGTACTTC

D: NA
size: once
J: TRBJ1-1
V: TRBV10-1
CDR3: CASSEPGETEAFF
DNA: TGCGCCAGCAGTGAGCCAGGGGAAACTGAAGCTTTCTTT